This paragraph covers one T cell receptor beta chain sequence. The germline CDR1 and CDR2 sequences are MNHEY and SMNVEV (reference sequence). V gave up 3 bases and J gave up 6 bases; unmatched junction bases: 12. The CDR3 loop spans 16 amino acids. The data derive from a study of blood T cells in healthy people across ages. It was with a sample-barcoded 5' primer and a J-beta primer mix that a second PCR of roughly 7 to 12 cycles was run. MiXCR, applied by TCRdb to the 5' RACE reads, yields one record per CDR3 protein. The data hold 1.5 million to 2 million distinct CDR3 sequences, with around 48% observed a single time.

The chain employs TRBV27 and TRBJ2-3; 7 nucleotides line up with TRBD2. The clonotype comes from a woman aged 40 to 50 in good health. Source material: blood. CDR3 bases: TGTGCCAGCAGTTTGATGGCGTCGGGGGGTTGGGATACGCAGTATTTT. Translating it yields CASSLMASGGWDTQYF.